The 9 T cell receptor beta chains below come from one sample, sequenced in a study of T cell responses to AZD1222 COVID-19 vaccine. Here immunoSEQ multiplex PCR was the method, and the copy in TCRdb shows in-frame clones only, minus some. Here the sample spans about 190,000 clones, approximately 92% being singletons. The material sequenced was peripheral blood, taken 28 days after the second dose of the MenACWY control vaccine. These receptors were obtained from an adult who received the MenACWY meningococcal vaccine as a control.

For the CDR3, the DNA is TGTGCCAGCAGCTTCAGACAGGGGGGTTTCAACACTGAAGCTTTCTTT. As protein: CASSFRQGGFNTEAFF. This chain uses TRBV7-6 with TRBJ1-1; 9 bases match TRBD1. Looked up from germline, CDR1 is SGHVS and CDR2 is FNYEAQ. The CDR3 covers 16 residues. V lost 3 bases to trimming and J lost 2 bases; unmatched junction nucleotides: 7. Looking up the rest from reference TRBV7-6 and TRBJ1-1 gives the full variable domain: GAGVSQSPRYKVTKRGQDVALRCDPISGHVSLYWYRQALGQGPEFLTYFNYEAQQDKSGLPNDRFSAERPEGSISTLTIQRTEQRDSAMYRCASSFRQGGFNTEAFFGQGTRLTVV.

The chain carries TRBV5-1 and TRBJ2-1; 8 bases agree with TRBD2. The CDR3 runs 17 residues. Per germline, CDR1 SGHRS and CDR2 YFSETQ. Trimming cost V 1 base and J 1 base; bases outside gene matches: 7. The CDR3 spells CASSLSIAGSSYNEQFF. CDR3 bases: TGCGCCAGCAGCTTGTCAATAGCGGGATCATCCTACAATGAGCAGTTCTTC.

This clone was detected only once. This chain joins TRBV4-2 and TRBJ2-2; D is ambiguous. This CDR3 is 15 amino acids long. Deletions cut 5 bases from V and 6 bases from J, with 16 bases between. The germline V gene has CDR1 LGHNA and CDR2 YNFKEQ. The CDR3 reads CASSWLSLGSGELFF. CDR3 in DNA: TGTGCCAGCAGCTGGTTGAGTTTGGGGTCCGGGGAGCTGTTTTTT.

The chain employs TRBV6-2 or TRBV6-3 and TRBJ2-5; D is uncertain. The CDR3 spans 14 residues. Between the trimmed V and J ends, which lost 3 bases and 7 bases, there was a span of 15 bases. Germline loops: CDR1 MNHEY, CDR2 SVGEGT. The CDR3 loop reads CASSYARGAATQYF. In DNA, the CDR3 is TGTGCCAGCAGTTATGCTCGTGGCGCCGCGACCCAGTACTTC.

The rearrangement uses TRBV5-1 and TRBJ1-1, with D unclear. Between the trimmed V and J ends, which lost 7 bases and 4 bases, there was a span of 8 bases. The germline V gene has CDR1 SGHRS and CDR2 YFSETQ. This CDR3 contains 11 residues. CDR3 protein: CASEKGTEAFF. CDR3 nucleotides: TGCGCCAGCGAAAAGGGCACTGAAGCTTTCTTT.

The chain has TRBV29-1 and TRBJ1-1; tentatively, D is TRBD1 (6 bases). This CDR3 has 13 amino acids. V was clipped by 0 bases and J by 5 bases, with 10 bases between them. Germline-derived CDR1 and CDR2 are SQVTM and ANQGSEA. This CDR3 is CSVEDTGITEAFF. The CDR3 region has the DNA TGCAGCGTTGAAGACACAGGGATAACTGAAGCTTTCTTT. The full variable domain, completed using reference TRBV29-1 and TRBJ1-1, is SAVISQKPSRDICQRGTSLTIQCQVDSQVTMMFWYRQQPGQSLTLIATANQGSEATYESGFVIDKFPISRPNLTFSTLTVSNMSPEDSSIYLCSVEDTGITEAFFGQGTRLTVV.

This chain connects TRBV5-1 to TRBJ1-1; possible D gene TRBD1, 5 bases. This CDR3 region has 14 residues. V lost 0 bases and J lost 3, with 9 bases in between. CDR1 is SGHRS, CDR2 YFSETQ, per germline. The CDR3 DNA sequence: TGCGCCAGCAGCTTGGAGGGAGGGGACACTGAAGCTTTCTTT. Its protein product is CASSLEGGDTEAFF.

The rearrangement uses TRBV27 and TRBJ1-1; TRBD1 agrees at 11 bases. CDR1 is MNHEY and CDR2 is SMNVEV in the germline V gene (reference sequence). CDR3 length equals 15 residues. Germline trimming cut 7 bases from V and 4 bases from J; bases unmatched to any gene: 8. CDR3 region: CASTYGTGGLTEAFF. In DNA form, the CDR3 reads TGTGCCAGCACCTATGGGACAGGGGGTCTCACTGAAGCTTTCTTT.

V gene TRBV3-1 (or the pseudogene TRBV3-2) combines with J gene TRBJ1-6; D is unresolved. Trimming took off 0 bases at V and 10 bases at J, with 13 bases between the two ends. Germline V lookup: CDR1 LGHDT, CDR2 YNNKEL (reference sequence). This CDR3 contains 15 residues. The CDR3 reads CASSQERGRVSPLHF. The CDR3, as DNA: TGTGCCAGCAGCCAAGAAAGAGGGAGAGTATCACCCCTCCACTTT.